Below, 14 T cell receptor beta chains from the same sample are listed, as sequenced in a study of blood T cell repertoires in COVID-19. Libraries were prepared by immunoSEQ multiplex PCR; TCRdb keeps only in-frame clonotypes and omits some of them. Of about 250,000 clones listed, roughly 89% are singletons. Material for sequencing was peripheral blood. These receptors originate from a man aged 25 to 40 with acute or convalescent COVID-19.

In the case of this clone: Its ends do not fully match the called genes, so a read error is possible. CDR3 amino acids: CASGFISGYGYTF. Here the CDR3 DNA reads TGTGCCAGCGGTTTTATCTCGGGGTATGGCTACACCTTC. The rearrangement joins TRBV27 to TRBJ1-2; D not resolved. The CDR3 extends over 13 amino acids. Germline-derived CDR1 and CDR2 are MNHEY and SMNVEV (reference sequence).

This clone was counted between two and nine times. The CDR3 spells CASRPFGGGYGYTF. CDR3 DNA: TGTGCCAGCAGGCCCTTCGGGGGAGGCTATGGCTACACCTTC. The V call is TRBV6-5, the J call TRBJ1-2, with TRBD1 as a possible D gene (5 bases). Germline CDR1 is MNHEY and CDR2 is SVGAGI. Trimming cost V 6 bases and J 4 bases, with 15 bases left between them. The CDR3 extends over 14 amino acids.

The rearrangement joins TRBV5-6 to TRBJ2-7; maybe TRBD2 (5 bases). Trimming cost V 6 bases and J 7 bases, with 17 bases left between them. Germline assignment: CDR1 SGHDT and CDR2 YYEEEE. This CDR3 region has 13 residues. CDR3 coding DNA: TGTGCCAGCATCACGTCGGGGTCGTCGGAGCAGTACTTC. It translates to CASITSGSSEQYF.

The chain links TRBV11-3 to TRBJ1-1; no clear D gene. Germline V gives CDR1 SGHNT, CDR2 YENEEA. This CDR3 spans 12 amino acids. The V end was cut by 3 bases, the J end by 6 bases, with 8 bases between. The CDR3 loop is CASSLGRAEAFF. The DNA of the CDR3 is TGTGCCAGCAGCTTGGGCCGAGCTGAAGCTTTCTTT.

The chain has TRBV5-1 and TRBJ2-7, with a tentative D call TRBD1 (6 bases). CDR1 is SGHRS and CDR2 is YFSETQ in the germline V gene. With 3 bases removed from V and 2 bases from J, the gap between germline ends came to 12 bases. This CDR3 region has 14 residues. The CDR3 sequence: CASSWDILAYEQYF. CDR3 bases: TGCGCCAGCAGCTGGGACATCCTGGCCTACGAGCAGTACTTC.

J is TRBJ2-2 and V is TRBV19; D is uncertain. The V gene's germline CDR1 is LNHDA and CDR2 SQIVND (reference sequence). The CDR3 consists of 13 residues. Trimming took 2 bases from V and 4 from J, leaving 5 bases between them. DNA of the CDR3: TGTGCCAGTAGTATATACAGCACCGGGGAGCTGTTTTTT. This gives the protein CASSIYSTGELFF. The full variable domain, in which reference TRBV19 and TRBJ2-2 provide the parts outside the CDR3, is DGGITQSPKYLFRKEGQNVTLSCEQNLNHDAMYWYRQDPGQGLRLIYYSQIVNDFQKGDIAEGYSVSREKKESFPLTVTSAQKNPTAFYLCASSIYSTGELFFGEGSRLTVL.

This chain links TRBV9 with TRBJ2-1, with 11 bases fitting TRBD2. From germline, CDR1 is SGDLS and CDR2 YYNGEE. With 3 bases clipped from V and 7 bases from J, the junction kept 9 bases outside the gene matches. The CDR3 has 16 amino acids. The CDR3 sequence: CASSGAGTSGKNEQFF. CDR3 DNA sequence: TGTGCCAGCAGCGGTGCCGGGACTAGCGGCAAAAATGAGCAGTTCTTC.

CDR3 amino acids: CATSRDRGRGLDGYTF. The CDR3 nucleotides are TGTGCCACCAGCAGGGACAGGGGGCGCGGGTTGGATGGCTACACCTTC. V is TRBV15 and J is TRBJ1-2; 11 nucleotides match TRBD1. J lost 6 bases, V lost 3 bases, and 9 bases had no gene match. The CDR3 totals 16 residues. Per germline, CDR1 LNHNV and CDR2 YYDKDF (reference sequence).

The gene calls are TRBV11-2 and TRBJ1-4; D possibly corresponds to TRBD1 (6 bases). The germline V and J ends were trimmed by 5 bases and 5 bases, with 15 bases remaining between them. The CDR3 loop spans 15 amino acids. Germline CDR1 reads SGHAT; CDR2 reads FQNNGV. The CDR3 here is CASSLGQSPNEKLFF. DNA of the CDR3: TGTGCCAGCAGCCTTGGACAGTCTCCAAATGAAAAACTGTTTTTT.

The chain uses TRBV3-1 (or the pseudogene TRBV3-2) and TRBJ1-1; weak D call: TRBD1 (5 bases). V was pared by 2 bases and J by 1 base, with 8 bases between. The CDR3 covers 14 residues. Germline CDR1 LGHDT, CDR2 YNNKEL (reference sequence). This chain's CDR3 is CASSQTTANTEAFF. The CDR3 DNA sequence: TGTGCCAGCAGCCAAACGACAGCGAACACTGAAGCTTTCTTT.

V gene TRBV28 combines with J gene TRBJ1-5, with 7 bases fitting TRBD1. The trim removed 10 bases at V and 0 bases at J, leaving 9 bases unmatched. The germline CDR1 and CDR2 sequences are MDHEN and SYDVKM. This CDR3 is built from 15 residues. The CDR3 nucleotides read TGTGCCACAATTCTAGGGGGCGGTAGCAATCAGCCCCAGCATTTT. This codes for CATILGGGSNQPQHF.

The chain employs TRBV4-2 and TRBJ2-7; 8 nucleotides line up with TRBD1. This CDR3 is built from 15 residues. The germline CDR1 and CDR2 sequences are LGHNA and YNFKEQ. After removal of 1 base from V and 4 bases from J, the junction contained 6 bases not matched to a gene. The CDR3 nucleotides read TGTGCCAGCAGCCAAGGACAGGGGCGGTATTACGAGCAGTACTTC. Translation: CASSQGQGRYYEQYF.

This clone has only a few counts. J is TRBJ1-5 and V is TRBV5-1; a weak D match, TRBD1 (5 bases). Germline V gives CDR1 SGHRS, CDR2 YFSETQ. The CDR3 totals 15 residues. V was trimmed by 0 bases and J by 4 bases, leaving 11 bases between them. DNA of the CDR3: TGCGCCAGCAGCTTGGATGGGCAGGGTAATCAGCCCCAGCATTTT. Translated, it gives CASSLDGQGNQPQHF.

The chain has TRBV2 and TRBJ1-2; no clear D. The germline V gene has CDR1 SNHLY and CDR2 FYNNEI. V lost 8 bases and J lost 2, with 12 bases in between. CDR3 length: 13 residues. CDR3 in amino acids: CASQETGNYGYTF. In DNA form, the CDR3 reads TGTGCCAGCCAGGAGACGGGGAACTATGGCTACACCTTC.